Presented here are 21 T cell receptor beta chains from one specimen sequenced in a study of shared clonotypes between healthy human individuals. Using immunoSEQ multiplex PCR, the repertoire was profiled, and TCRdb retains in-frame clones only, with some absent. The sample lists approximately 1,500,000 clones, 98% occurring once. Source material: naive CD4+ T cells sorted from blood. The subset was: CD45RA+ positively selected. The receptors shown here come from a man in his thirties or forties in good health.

The CDR3 here is CASSLVDGGLDGYTF. The CDR3 region has the DNA TGCGCCAGCAGCTTGGTTGATGGGGGGCTGGATGGCTACACCTTC. The rearrangement links TRBV5-1 to TRBJ1-2; D is perhaps TRBD1 (6 bases). This CDR3 has 15 residues. V lost 0 bases and J lost 6, with 15 bases in between. CDR1 and CDR2 from the germline V gene are SGHRS and YFSETQ. Combining the CDR3 with reference TRBV5-1 and TRBJ1-2 gives the whole variable domain KAGVTQTPRYLIKTRGQQVTLSCSPISGHRSVSWYQQTPGQGLQFLFEYFSETQRNKGNFPGRFSGRQFSNSRSEMNVSTLELGDSALYLCASSLVDGGLDGYTFGSGTRLTVV.

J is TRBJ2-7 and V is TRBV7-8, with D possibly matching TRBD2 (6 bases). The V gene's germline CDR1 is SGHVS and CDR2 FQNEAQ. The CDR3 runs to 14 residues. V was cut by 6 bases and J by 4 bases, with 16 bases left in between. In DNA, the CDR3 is TGTGCCAGCAGATCCCGGGACTTAATATACGAGCAGTACTTC. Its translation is CASRSRDLIYEQYF.

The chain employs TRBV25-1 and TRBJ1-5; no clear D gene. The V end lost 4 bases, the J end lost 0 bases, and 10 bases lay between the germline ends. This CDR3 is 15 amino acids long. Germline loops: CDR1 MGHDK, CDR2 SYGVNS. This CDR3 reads CASSGPGISNQPQHF. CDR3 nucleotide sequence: TGTGCCAGCAGTGGCCCGGGGATTAGCAATCAGCCCCAGCATTTT.

CDR3: CATSRVRREVSEQFF. The CDR3 DNA reads as TGTGCCACCAGCAGAGTAAGGCGGGAGGTTAGTGAGCAGTTCTTC. The chain links TRBV15 to TRBJ2-1, with TRBD2 identical over 8 bases. The CDR3 has 15 amino acids. The V segment lost 1 base and the J segment 9 bases; nucleotides outside the gene matches: 8. CDR1 is LNHNV and CDR2 is YYDKDF in the germline V gene (reference sequence).

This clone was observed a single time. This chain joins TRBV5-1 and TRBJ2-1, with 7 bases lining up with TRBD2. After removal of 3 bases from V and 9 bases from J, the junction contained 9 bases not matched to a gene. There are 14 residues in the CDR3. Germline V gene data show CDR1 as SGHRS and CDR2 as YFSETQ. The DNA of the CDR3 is TGCGCCAGCAGCTATGGACTAGGGAAGGGTGAGCAGTTCTTC. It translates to CASSYGLGKGEQFF.

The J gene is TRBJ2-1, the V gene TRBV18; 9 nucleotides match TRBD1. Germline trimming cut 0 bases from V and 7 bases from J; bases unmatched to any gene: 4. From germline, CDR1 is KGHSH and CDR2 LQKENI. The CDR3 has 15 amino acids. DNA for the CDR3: TGTGCCAGCTCACCACCGAACAGGGGGCGGAATGAGCAGTTCTTC. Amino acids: CASSPPNRGRNEQFF.

CDR3 nucleotide sequence: TGTGCCAGCAGCTTACCCTCTGGAGTTCCCGAGCAGTACTTC. Amino acids: CASSLPSGVPEQYF. The chain has TRBV7-9 and TRBJ2-7; no clear D. Trimming left V 2 bases short and J 6 bases short, with 14 bases between. The CDR3 totals 14 residues. The germline gives CDR1 SEHNR, CDR2 FQNEAQ (reference sequence).

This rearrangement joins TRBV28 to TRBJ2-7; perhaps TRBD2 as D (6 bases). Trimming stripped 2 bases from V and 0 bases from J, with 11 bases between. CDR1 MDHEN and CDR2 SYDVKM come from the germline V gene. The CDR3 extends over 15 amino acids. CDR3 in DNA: TGTGCCAGCAGTTTAAGCCCGGGGGACTCCTACGAGCAGTACTTC. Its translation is CASSLSPGDSYEQYF.

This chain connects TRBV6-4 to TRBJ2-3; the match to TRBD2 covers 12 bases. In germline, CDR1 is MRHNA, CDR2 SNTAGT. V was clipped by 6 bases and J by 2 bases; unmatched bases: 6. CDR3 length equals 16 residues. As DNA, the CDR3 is TGTGCCAGCAGCCTGACTAGCGGGAGATTCACAGATACGCAGTATTTT. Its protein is CASSLTSGRFTDTQYF.

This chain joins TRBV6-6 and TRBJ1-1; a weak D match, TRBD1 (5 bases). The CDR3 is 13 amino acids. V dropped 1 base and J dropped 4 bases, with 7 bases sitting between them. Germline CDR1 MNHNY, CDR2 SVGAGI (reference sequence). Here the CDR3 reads CASSYYGGTEAFF. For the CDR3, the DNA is TGTGCCAGCAGTTACTACGGGGGCACTGAAGCTTTCTTT.

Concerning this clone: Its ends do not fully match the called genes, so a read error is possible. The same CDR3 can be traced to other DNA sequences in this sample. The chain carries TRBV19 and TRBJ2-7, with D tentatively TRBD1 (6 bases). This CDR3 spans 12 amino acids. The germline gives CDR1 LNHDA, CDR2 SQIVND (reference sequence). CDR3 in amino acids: CASSTDSYEQYF. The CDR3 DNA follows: TGCGCCAGTAGTACGGACAGCTACGAGCAGTACTTC.

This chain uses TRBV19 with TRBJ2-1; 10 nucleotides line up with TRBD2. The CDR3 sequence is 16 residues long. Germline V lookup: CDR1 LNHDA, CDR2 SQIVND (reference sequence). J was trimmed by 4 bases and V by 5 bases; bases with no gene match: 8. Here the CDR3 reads CASSGRVAGGYNEQFF. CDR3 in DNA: TGTGCCAGTAGTGGGAGAGTAGCGGGAGGTTACAATGAGCAGTTCTTC.

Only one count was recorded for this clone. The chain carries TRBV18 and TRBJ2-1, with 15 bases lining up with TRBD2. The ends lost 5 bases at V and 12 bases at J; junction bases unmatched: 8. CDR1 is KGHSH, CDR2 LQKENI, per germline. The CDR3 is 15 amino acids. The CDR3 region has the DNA TGTGCCAGCTCAACCCCGGGACTAGCGGGAGGTTTGCAGTTCTTC. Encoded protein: CASSTPGLAGGLQFF.

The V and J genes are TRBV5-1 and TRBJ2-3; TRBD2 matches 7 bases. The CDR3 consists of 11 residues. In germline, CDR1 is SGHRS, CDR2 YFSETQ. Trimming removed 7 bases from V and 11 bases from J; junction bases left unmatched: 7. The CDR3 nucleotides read TGCGCCAGCGGACTAGTAGGACTGCAGTATTTT. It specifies CASGLVGLQYF.

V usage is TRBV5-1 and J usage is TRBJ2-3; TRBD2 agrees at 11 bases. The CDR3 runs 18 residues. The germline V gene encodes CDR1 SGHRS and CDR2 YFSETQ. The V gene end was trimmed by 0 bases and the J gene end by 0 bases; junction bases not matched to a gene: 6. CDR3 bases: TGCGCCAGCAGCTTGGGGACTAGCGGGCCGCCTAGCACAGATACGCAGTATTTT. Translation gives CASSLGTSGPPSTDTQYF.

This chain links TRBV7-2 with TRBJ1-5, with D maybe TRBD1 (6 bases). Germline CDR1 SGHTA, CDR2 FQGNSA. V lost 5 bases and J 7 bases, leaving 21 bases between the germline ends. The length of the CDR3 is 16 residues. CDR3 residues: CASSPGGSGVNQPQHF. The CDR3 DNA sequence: TGTGCCAGCAGCCCCGGTGGGTCAGGGGTAAACCAGCCCCAGCATTTT. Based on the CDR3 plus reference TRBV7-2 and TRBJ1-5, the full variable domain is GAGVSQSPSNKVTEKGKDVELRCDPISGHTALYWYRQSLGQGLEFLIYFQGNSAPDKSGLPSDRFSAERTGGSVSTLTIQRTQQEDSAVYLCASSPGGSGVNQPQHFGDGTRLSIL.

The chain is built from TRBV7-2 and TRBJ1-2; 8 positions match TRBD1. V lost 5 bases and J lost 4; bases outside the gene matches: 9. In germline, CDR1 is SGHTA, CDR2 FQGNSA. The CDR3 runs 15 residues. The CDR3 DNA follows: TGTGCCAGCAGCACAAACCCGACAGGGGTCTATGGCTACACCTTC. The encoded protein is CASSTNPTGVYGYTF.

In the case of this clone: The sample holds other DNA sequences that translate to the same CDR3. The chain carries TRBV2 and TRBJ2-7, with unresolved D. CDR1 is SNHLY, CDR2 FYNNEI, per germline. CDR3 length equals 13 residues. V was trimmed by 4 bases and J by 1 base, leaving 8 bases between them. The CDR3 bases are TGTGCCAGCAGTGTGGGCCCTTCCTACGAGCAGTACTTC. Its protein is CASSVGPSYEQYF.

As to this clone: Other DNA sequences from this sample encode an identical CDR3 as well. The CDR3 nucleotides read TGCGCCAGCAGCTTGGGAGGGGCGCCAGATACGCAGTATTTT. Protein product: CASSLGGAPDTQYF. The chain couples TRBV5-1 to TRBJ2-3; D tentatively fits TRBD1 or TRBD2 (5 bases each). Per germline, CDR1 SGHRS and CDR2 YFSETQ. Trimming left V 0 bases short and J 4 bases short, with 9 bases between. The CDR3 runs 14 residues.

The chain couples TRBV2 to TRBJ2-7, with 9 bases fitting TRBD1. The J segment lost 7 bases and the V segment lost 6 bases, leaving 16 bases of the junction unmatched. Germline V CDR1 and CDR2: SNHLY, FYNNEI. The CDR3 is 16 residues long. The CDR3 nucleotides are TGTGCCAGCAGACCGGTTTGGGGACAGGGCCCATGGGAGCAGTACTTC. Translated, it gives CASRPVWGQGPWEQYF.

In DNA form, the CDR3 reads TGTGCCAGCACTCTGCCCCAGGGTACTGAAGCTTTCTTT. Its protein is CASTLPQGTEAFF. This chain links TRBV5-5 with TRBJ1-1, with a weak D call TRBD1 (5 bases). The CDR3 loop spans 13 amino acids. Trimming removed 6 bases at V and 5 bases at J, with 14 bases between. CDR1 and CDR2 (germline): SGHKS, YYEKEE (reference sequence).